This T cell receptor (beta chain) was observed in a study of blood T cells in healthy people across ages (dated by TCRdb to between 2014 and 2016). In terms of the full investigation: Template switching captured roughly one uniquely barcoded TCR beta cDNA molecule per two T cells in model experiments. Donors of different ages were randomly distributed across sequencing lanes to avoid experimental bias. To track age-related changes in TCR beta repertoire diversity, the study relied on deep sequencing normalized with unique cDNA molecular identifiers. Four age groups were formed from the donors: young (average roughly 15 years), middle-aged (approximately 40), aged (approximately 60) and long-lived (approximately 78). For two donors (one aged 18 to 29 and one aged 80 or older), the study analyzed two additional independent replicas of 1 million unique cDNA reads from the same blood draw.

Overall study results and their limits: Because donor CMV infection status was unknown, age-related changes in expanded clonotypes were potentially confounded. Observed TCR beta diversity per million T cells fell roughly linearly with age, and a significant reduction was already apparent by age around 40. Estimates of total diversity based on one million sequenced T cells were considered lower bounds and underestimates. Conclusive comparison of naive and antigen-experienced compartments was prevented by the profiling of bulk unsorted PBMCs. A strong correlation was found between observed TCR beta diversity and the percentage of naive T cells measured by flow cytometry. Compared with the aged group, the long-lived group had more naive CD4+ T cells, fewer expanded clones and increased TCR diversity, a pattern suggesting age selection.

Library method: 5' RACE. Instrument on record: Illumina HiSeq 2500. A second PCR of about 6 to 12 cycles was performed with a sample-barcoded 5' primer and a J-beta primer mix. Each TCR beta cDNA molecule received a unique molecular identifier from a template-switch 5' adaptor carrying 12 random nucleotides. Each sample yielded at least 2.5 million CDR3-containing paired-end reads. First-strand cDNA synthesis was performed from all RNA using the Mint cDNA synthesis kit, with priming by a TRBC-specific oligonucleotide. All cDNA was treated with uracil-DNA glycosylase and then went through a first 18-cycle PCR with the universal primers M1SS and BC2_uni_R. The study's processing was this. For normalization, 1 million high-quality reads were randomly selected from each sample, with every read carrying a distinct molecular identifier. Reads with shared molecular identifiers were discarded instead of being binned into consensus sequences. MiTCR, with a Q25 quality threshold and the strictest error-elimination algorithm, was used for CDR3 identification, clonotype clustering and error correction. Lower-bound total TCR beta diversity was estimated with a nonparametric unseen species model using Euler transformation. The raw public reads went through TCRdb reprocessing: fastp at Q25, MiXCR clone calling, in-frame beta chains kept. CDR3 protein duplicates are merged, each entry listing the most common genes and DNA. These V and J calls derive from TCRdb rather than the authors' analysis. The sample table records about 720,000 distinct CDR3 sequences; about 20% of these occur just once. Clones ranked in the top ten supply around 22% of the sample.

The 39 donors, aged about 6 to 100 years, were systemically healthy Caucasian individuals from Russia. Each donor gave approximately 9.3 milliliters of peripheral blood, collected into EDTA-treated Vacutainer tubes. Ficoll-Paque density-gradient centrifugation was used to isolate PBMCs, with at least 7 million per sample. Total RNA, at least 5 micrograms per sample, was extracted from PBMCs with Trizol reagent. For every donor, flow cytometry on a PBMC aliquot measured the percentage of naive CD45RAhigh/CD27high T cells. Of note for this clonotype: This clone's antigen is unknown. Base-call qualities are not available, and no considerably larger clone is one nucleotide away.

The source is a man aged 65 to 79 in good health. The sample comprised blood.

The sequenced DNA: TGTGCCAGCAGCCTTAGAGGGGATTCGAGCAATCAGCCCCAGCATTTT. It is translated as CASSLRGDSSNQPQHF. The rearrangement joined TRBV11-2 to TRBJ1-5; a tentative D call is TRBD1 (5 bases match). CDR1 and CDR2 are read off the germline V gene as SGHAT and FQNNGV. V is reduced by 5 bases and J by 1 base, leaving a spacing of 15 bases between them. Inclusive of the bounding cysteine and phenylalanine, the CDR3 is 16 residues long. The only DNA kept is the CDR3, 48 bases in frame from the first base.